This is a list of T cell receptor beta chains from one sample in a study of cytomegalovirus exposure and HLA in healthy donors. Sequenced by immunoSEQ multiplex PCR; TCRdb stores in-frame clones only, minus some. The sample shows 110,000 or so clones, around 70% of them seen only once. Sequenced input: PBMCs. The receptors shown here come from a man aged 35 to 55 in good health and CMV-seronegative. The CDR3 runs from the conserved cysteine through the conserved F or W. A D gene is named only where the DNA matches it firmly. The size field is filled for only some rows; it gives once, few, many or a size class.

len	abundance	v_gene	d_gene	j_gene	CDR3aa	CDR3nt
11	-	TRBV10-3	-	TRBJ1-4	CATQQYEKLFF	TGTGCCACCCAACAATATGAAAAACTGTTTTTT
14	-	TRBV11-3	-	TRBJ1-6	CASSSRPGNSPLHF	TGTGCCAGCAGCTCCAGACCGGGGAATTCACCCCTCCACTTT
14	few	TRBV7-2	-	TRBJ2-7	CASSLGIGSYEQYF	TGTGCCAGCAGCTTAGGGATCGGGTCCTACGAGCAGTACTTC
14	-	TRBV7-2	-	TRBJ1-3	CASSSQSSGNTIYF	TGTGCCAGCAGCTCACAGAGCTCTGGAAACACCATATATTTT
15	-	TRBV9	-	TRBJ1-4	CASSVASGINEKLFF	TGTGCCAGCAGCGTAGCGTCAGGGATTAATGAAAAACTGTTTTTT
13	-	TRBV27	TRBD2	TRBJ2-7	CASSLSRGDEQYF	TGTGCCAGCAGTTTATCCCGGGGGGACGAGCAGTACTTC
14	-	TRBV11-2	TRBD1	TRBJ2-7	CASSWKGQAYQQYF	TGTGCCAGCAGCTGGAAAGGACAGGCGTACCAGCAGTACTTC
15	-	TRBV5-1	-	TRBJ1-3	CASSLGGPSGNTIYF	TGCGCCAGCAGCTTGGGGGGCCCCTCTGGAAACACCATATATTTT
13	few	TRBV7-3	-	TRBJ2-7	CASRQGGGYEQYF	TGTGCCAGCAGGCAGGGGGGAGGCTACGAGCAGTACTTC
17	few	TRBV7-2	TRBD2	TRBJ2-1	CASSLAGGTSGLGEQFF	TGTGCCAGCAGCTTAGCGGGTGGGACTAGCGGTTTGGGTGAGCAGTTCTTC
15	-	TRBV15	TRBD1	TRBJ1-5	CATSRAGGPNQPQHF	TGTGCCACCAGCAGAGCAGGGGGCCCTAATCAGCCCCAGCATTTT
16	-	TRBV7-9	-	TRBJ2-7	CSSSLAVGGLSYEQYF	TGTTCCAGCAGCTTAGCGGTCGGGGGGCTCTCCTACGAGCAGTACTTC
14	-	TRBV6-5	TRBD1	TRBJ1-1	CASSRGQVNTEAFF	TGTGCCAGCAGCCGCGGACAGGTGAACACTGAAGCTTTCTTT
15	-	TRBV9	-	TRBJ2-5	CASSVGGAGGETQYF	TGTGCCAGCAGCGTGGGCGGGGCCGGGGGAGAGACCCAGTACTTC
15	-	TRBV7-8	-	TRBJ2-3	CASSLLDSPQGTQYF	TGTGCCAGCAGCTTACTGGACAGCCCCCAGGGTACGCAGTATTTT
13	-	TRBV19	TRBD2	TRBJ2-2	CASSIGGTGELFF	TGTGCCAGTAGTATCGGGGGGACCGGGGAGCTGTTTTTT
14	few	TRBV11-2	TRBD1	TRBJ2-7	CASSSGQGVVEQYF	TGTGCCAGCAGCTCAGGACAGGGGGTAGTCGAGCAGTACTTC
15	-	TRBV28	TRBD1	TRBJ1-5	CASSFKGAYNQPQHF	TGTGCCAGCAGTTTTAAGGGGGCCTACAATCAGCCCCAGCATTTT
16	-	TRBV27	-	TRBJ2-2	CASSPRWLANTGELFF	TGTGCCAGCAGTCCAAGATGGCTAGCGAACACCGGGGAGCTGTTTTTT
15	once	TRBV6-5	TRBD1	TRBJ1-2	CASSYSRTGGYGYTF	TGTGCCAGCAGTTACTCCAGGACAGGGGGCTATGGCTACACCTTC
15	-	TRBV7-2	-	TRBJ1-6	CASSLDQGSNSPLHF	TGTGCCAGCAGCTTAGATCAGGGCTCTAATTCACCCCTCCACTTT
13	-	TRBV18	-	TRBJ1-4	CASSGRTNEKLFF	TGTGCCAGCTCGGGGCGAACTAATGAAAAACTGTTTTTT
14	-	TRBV7-2	-	TRBJ2-7	CASSFLGATYEQYF	TGTGCCAGCAGCTTCCTAGGGGCTACCTACGAGCAGTACTTC
15	once	TRBV15	-	TRBJ1-5	CATSRDRGGGQPQHF	TGTGCCACCAGCAGAGATCGGGGGGGTGGTCAGCCCCAGCATTTT
16	few	TRBV5-4	TRBD1	TRBJ1-1	CASSPTGGIMNTEAFF	TGTGCCAGCAGCCCTACAGGGGGAATAATGAACACTGAAGCTTTCTTT
18	-	TRBV5-6	TRBD1	TRBJ2-7	CASSLWGNRDRTSYEQYF	TGTGCCAGCAGCTTGTGGGGGAACCGGGACAGGACCTCCTACGAGCAGTACTTC
14	-	TRBV13	TRBD1	TRBJ1-2	CASSPKGTVYGYTF	TGTGCCAGCAGCCCGAAGGGGACAGTTTATGGCTACACCTTC
17	-	TRBV5-1	-	TRBJ2-5	CASSLEKPGHQKETQYF	TGCGCCAGCAGCTTGGAGAAACCGGGACATCAAAAAGAGACCCAGTACTTC
15	-	TRBV7-9	TRBD2	TRBJ2-7	CASSQTTSGSYEQYF	TGTGCCAGCAGCCAAACGACTAGCGGATCCTACGAGCAGTACTTC
15	once	TRBV5-1	-	TRBJ2-2	CASSLGTANTGELFF	TGCGCCAGCAGCTTAGGGACTGCTAACACCGGGGAGCTGTTTTTT
14	few	TRBV7-9	-	TRBJ1-1	CASSSQDMNTEAFF	TGTGCCAGCAGCTCCCAGGACATGAACACTGAAGCTTTCTTT
15	-	TRBV5-1	-	TRBJ1-4	CASSTVSPRDEKLFF	TGCGCCAGCAGCACGGTATCTCCTCGGGATGAAAAACTGTTTTTT
15	-	TRBV10-1	-	TRBJ2-7	CASSESGRRSYEQYF	TGCGCCAGCAGTGAGTCCGGGAGACGGTCCTACGAGCAGTACTTC
11	-	TRBV28	TRBD1	TRBJ1-2	CAIHRGYGYTF	TGTGCCATCCACAGGGGCTATGGCTACACCTTC
15	-	TRBV6-1	-	TRBJ2-7	CASRQNRENSYEQYF	TGTGCCAGCAGGCAAAACCGGGAAAACTCCTACGAGCAGTACTTC
15	-	TRBV7-9	TRBD1	TRBJ2-7	CASSLVDRSIEGQYF	TGTGCCAGCAGCTTAGTGGACAGGTCAATAGAAGGGCAGTACTTC
18	-	TRBV7-8	TRBD2	TRBJ2-3	CASSLGLAGGPSTDTQYF	TGTGCCAGCAGCTTAGGGCTAGCGGGGGGGCCTAGTACAGATACGCAGTATTTT
15	-	TRBV12-5	TRBD2	TRBJ2-7	CASGLIGGRTYEQYF	TGTGCTAGTGGTTTGATCGGCGGGAGAACCTACGAGCAGTACTTC
17	-	TRBV7-2	-	TRBJ2-7	CASSLGLASQRAYEQYF	TGTGCCAGCAGCTTAGGGCTAGCTAGTCAACGGGCCTACGAGCAGTACTTC
15	-	TRBV4-3	TRBD1	TRBJ2-2	CASSPHRGVTGELFF	TGCGCCAGCAGCCCCCACAGGGGGGTGACCGGGGAGCTGTTTTTT
15	few	TRBV4-3	TRBD1	TRBJ1-4	CASSLDRGANEKLFF	TGCGCCAGCAGCCTCGACAGGGGAGCTAATGAAAAACTGTTTTTT
16	-	TRBV6-5	-	TRBJ1-3	CASSYLTASSGNTIYF	TGTGCCAGCAGTTACCTGACAGCTAGCTCTGGAAACACCATATATTTT
15	-	TRBV28	-	TRBJ1-2	CASSLWTRGIYGYTF	TGTGCCAGCAGTTTATGGACCAGGGGAATCTATGGCTACACCTTC
16	-	TRBV6-1	-	TRBJ2-7	CASSEASGIVPYEQYF	TGTGCCAGCAGTGAAGCGTCCGGTATAGTTCCCTACGAGCAGTACTTC
14	-	TRBV7-9	-	TRBJ2-3	CASSLAGGQDTQYF	TGTGCCAGCAGCTTAGCGGGAGGACAAGATACGCAGTATTTT
16	-	TRBV15	-	TRBJ2-7	CATSSPDRRSSYEQYF	TGTGCCACCAGCAGCCCCGATCGCCGGAGCTCCTACGAGCAGTACTTC
14	-	TRBV6-6	TRBD1	TRBJ1-4	CASSVQGAAEKLFF	TGTGCCAGCAGTGTACAGGGGGCGGCGGAAAAACTGTTTTTT
13	-	TRBV4-1	-	TRBJ2-7	CASSQGQLYEQYF	TGCGCCAGCAGCCAAGGACAGCTATACGAGCAGTACTTC
15	-	TRBV11-2	-	TRBJ2-7	CASSLDPGGSYEQYF	TGTGCCAGCAGCTTAGACCCCGGGGGCTCCTACGAGCAGTACTTC
13	-	TRBV7-6	TRBD1	TRBJ2-7	CASSPRQGHEQYF	TGTGCCAGCAGCCCCCGACAGGGCCACGAGCAGTACTTC
19	-	TRBV7-9	TRBD1	TRBJ2-7	CASSSLNDPGGLRKYEQYF	TGTGCCAGCAGCTCCCTTAATGACCCAGGGGGCCTTAGAAAGTACGAGCAGTACTTC
16	-	TRBV19	TRBD1	TRBJ1-5	CASNSPQQGANQPQHF	TGTGCCAGTAATTCGCCCCAACAGGGGGCCAATCAGCCCCAGCATTTT